The present T cell receptor (beta chain) was sequenced within a study of blood T cells in healthy people across ages. The authors ran a second PCR of about 6 to 11 cycles using a sample-barcoded 5' primer and a J-beta primer mix. TCRdb recomputed calls from the 5' RACE reads with MiXCR, one row per CDR3 protein. Of fewer than 650,000 distinct CDR3 sequences listed, about 28% are singletons. CDR3 length: 15 amino acids. Per germline, CDR1 SEHNR and CDR2 FQNEAQ (reference sequence). Trimming took off 5 bases at V and 5 bases at J, with 18 bases between the two ends. This sample also appeared in a second study, on T cells of mothers and their children.

This clonotype was sampled from a boy between 2 and 10 years old in good health. The chain employs TRBV7-9 and TRBJ2-5; the D gene is possibly TRBD2 (5 bases). Sequencing used blood. For the CDR3, the DNA is TGTGCCAGCAGCCGTTTCGAGGGAGTAGGCGAGACCCAGTACTTC. Encoded protein: CASSRFEGVGETQYF.